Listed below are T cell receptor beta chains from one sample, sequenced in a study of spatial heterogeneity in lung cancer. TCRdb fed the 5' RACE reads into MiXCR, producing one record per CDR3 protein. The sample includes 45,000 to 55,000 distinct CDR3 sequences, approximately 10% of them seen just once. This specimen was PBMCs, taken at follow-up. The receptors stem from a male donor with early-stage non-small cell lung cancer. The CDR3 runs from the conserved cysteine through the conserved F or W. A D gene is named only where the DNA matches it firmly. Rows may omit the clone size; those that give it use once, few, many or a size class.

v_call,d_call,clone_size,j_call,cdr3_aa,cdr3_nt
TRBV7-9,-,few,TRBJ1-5,CASSNVDRTNQPQHF,TGTGCCAGCAGCAACGTCGACAGAACCAATCAGCCCCAGCATTTT
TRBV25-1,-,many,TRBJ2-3,CASRVGVDTQYF,TGTGCCAGCCGTGTGGGGGTAGATACGCAGTATTTT
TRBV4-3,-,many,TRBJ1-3,CASSQGPGRSGNTIYF,TGCGCCAGCAGCCAAGGGCCGGGGCGCTCTGGAAACACCATATATTTT
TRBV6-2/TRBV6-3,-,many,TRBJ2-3,CASIGGRALPGTDTQYF,TGTGCCAGTATCGGAGGGCGGGCCCTCCCAGGCACAGATACGCAGTATTTT
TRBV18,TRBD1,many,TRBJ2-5,CASSVRTGHQETQYF,TGTGCCAGCTCAGTACGGACAGGGCACCAAGAGACCCAGTACTTC
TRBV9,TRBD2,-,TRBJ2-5,CASSPPGTSRETQYF,TGTGCCAGCAGCCCCCCCGGGACTAGCCGTGAGACCCAGTACTTC
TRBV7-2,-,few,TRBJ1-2,CASSPPGTRHSYGYTF,TGTGCCAGCAGCCCCCCAGGGACAAGACATTCCTATGGCTACACCTTC
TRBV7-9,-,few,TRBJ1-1,CASSLGDRAEAFF,TGTGCCAGCAGCTTAGGGGATAGGGCTGAAGCTTTCTTT
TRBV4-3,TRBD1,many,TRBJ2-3,CASSLTWTGYTDTQYF,TGCGCCAGCAGCCTCACTTGGACAGGGTACACAGATACGCAGTATTTT
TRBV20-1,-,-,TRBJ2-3,CSARGATGADTQYF,TGCAGTGCTAGAGGGGCTACCGGGGCCGATACGCAGTATTTT
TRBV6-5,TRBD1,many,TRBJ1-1,CASSRGQGLTEAFF,TGTGCCAGCAGCCGGGGACAGGGGCTAACTGAAGCTTTCTTT
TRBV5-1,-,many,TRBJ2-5,CASRGQQEAQYF,TGCGCCAGCAGGGGTCAACAAGAGGCCCAGTACTTC
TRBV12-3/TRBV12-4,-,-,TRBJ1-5,CASSLDIDQPQHF,TGTGCCAGCAGCTTAGATATCGATCAGCCCCAGCATTTT
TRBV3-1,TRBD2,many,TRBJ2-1,CASSHTSGYNEQFF,TGTGCCAGCAGCCATACTAGCGGGTACAATGAGCAGTTCTTC
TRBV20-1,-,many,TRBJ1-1,CSALGHTEAFF,TGCAGTGCCCTGGGGCACACTGAAGCTTTCTTT
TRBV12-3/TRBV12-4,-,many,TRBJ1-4,CASSLTGQSNEKLFF,TGTGCCAGCAGCCTTACGGGCCAGTCTAATGAAAAACTGTTTTTT
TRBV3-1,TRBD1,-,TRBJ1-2,CASSFRDRDNYGYTF,TGTGCCAGCAGCTTCCGGGACAGGGACAACTATGGCTACACCTTC
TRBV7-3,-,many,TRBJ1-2,CASSPSRQGSYGYTF,TGTGCCAGCAGCCCCTCCCGGCAGGGAAGCTATGGCTACACCTTC
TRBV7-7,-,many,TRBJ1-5,CASSPGAGQPQHF,TGTGCCAGCAGCCCCGGGGCAGGTCAGCCCCAGCATTTT
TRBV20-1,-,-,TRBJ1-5,CSARDLDTSNQPQHF,TGCAGTGCTAGAGACCTCGACACCAGCAATCAGCCCCAGCATTTT
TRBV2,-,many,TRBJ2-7,CASTGEGGSSYEQYF,TGTGCCAGCACCGGAGAAGGGGGGAGCTCCTACGAGCAGTACTTC
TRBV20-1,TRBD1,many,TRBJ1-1,CSAPRGTGLGTEAFF,TGCAGTGCCCCGCGGGGGACAGGGTTAGGCACTGAAGCTTTCTTT
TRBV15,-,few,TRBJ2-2,CATSRELTNRELAGELFF,TGTGCCACCAGCAGAGAACTAACAAACAGGGAGCTTGCCGGGGAGCTGTTTTTT
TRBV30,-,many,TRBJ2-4,CAATGGGIQYF,TGTGCCGCGACTGGAGGGGGCATTCAGTACTTC
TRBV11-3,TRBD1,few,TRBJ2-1,CASSSGTEWNEQFF,TGTGCCAGCAGCTCAGGGACAGAGTGGAATGAGCAGTTCTTC
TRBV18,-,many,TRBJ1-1,CASSPQGDEDTEAFF,TGTGCCAGCTCACCACAGGGGGATGAGGACACTGAAGCTTTCTTT
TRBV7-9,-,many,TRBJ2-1,CASSFLATQDNEQFF,TGTGCCAGCAGCTTCCTAGCGACCCAGGACAATGAGCAGTTCTTC
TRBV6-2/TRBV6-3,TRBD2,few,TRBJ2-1,CASNDGTSGRTEQFF,TGTGCCAGCAATGATGGGACTAGCGGGAGGACTGAGCAGTTCTTC
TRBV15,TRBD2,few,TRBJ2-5,CATSLSGRAETQYF,TGTGCCACCAGTCTTAGCGGGAGGGCAGAGACCCAGTACTTC
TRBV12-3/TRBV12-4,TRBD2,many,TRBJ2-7,CASSSTSGDTYEQYF,TGTGCCAGCAGTTCGACTAGCGGGGACACCTACGAGCAGTACTTC
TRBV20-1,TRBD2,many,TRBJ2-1,CSAPAGTLWEQFF,TGCAGTGCGCCAGCGGGGACCCTATGGGAGCAGTTCTTC
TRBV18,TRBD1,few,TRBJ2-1,CASSPGTVNEQFF,TGTGCCAGCTCACCTGGGACAGTAAATGAGCAGTTCTTC
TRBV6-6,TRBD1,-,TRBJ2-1,CASSGRDSTYNEQFF,TGTGCCAGCAGTGGCCGGGACAGCACCTACAATGAGCAGTTCTTC
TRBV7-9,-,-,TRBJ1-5,CASSLTHNQPQHF,TGTGCCAGCAGCCTAACCCACAATCAGCCCCAGCATTTT
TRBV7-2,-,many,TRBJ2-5,CASSRRTDLRETQYF,TGTGCCAGCAGCAGGAGGACAGATCTTAGGGAGACCCAGTACTTC
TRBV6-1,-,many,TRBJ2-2,CASSNLVIGELFF,TGTGCCAGCAGTAACCTAGTTATCGGGGAGCTGTTTTTT
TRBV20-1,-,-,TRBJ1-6,CSARELDPYNSPLHF,TGCAGTGCTAGAGAACTCGACCCCTATAATTCACCCCTCCACTTT
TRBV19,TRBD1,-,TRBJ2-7,CASSKGTAEQYF,TGTGCCAGTAGTAAAGGGACAGCGGAGCAGTACTTC
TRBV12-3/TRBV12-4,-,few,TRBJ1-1,CASTLGGVNTEAFF,TGTGCCAGCACACTTGGCGGGGTGAACACTGAAGCTTTCTTT
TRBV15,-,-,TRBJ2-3,CATSREVGDTQYF,TGTGCCACCAGCAGAGAGGTTGGAGATACGCAGTATTTT
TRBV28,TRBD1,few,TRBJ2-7,CATYNQGTGVHEQYF,TGTGCCACATATAATCAGGGGACAGGAGTCCACGAGCAGTACTTC
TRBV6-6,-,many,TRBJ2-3,CASSRATSTDTQYF,TGTGCCAGCAGTCGGGCAACTAGCACAGATACGCAGTATTTT
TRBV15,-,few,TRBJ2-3,CATEERTDTQYF,TGTGCCACGGAGGAGCGCACAGATACGCAGTATTTT
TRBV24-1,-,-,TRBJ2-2,CATKDANTGELFF,TGTGCCACCAAGGACGCGAACACCGGGGAGCTGTTTTTT
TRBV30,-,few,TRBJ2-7,CAWNFVRGPQYF,TGTGCCTGGAACTTTGTACGGGGGCCGCAGTACTTC
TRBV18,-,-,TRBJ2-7,CASSPGSAGVYEQYF,TGTGCCAGCTCACCGGGGTCGGCAGGGGTGTACGAGCAGTACTTC
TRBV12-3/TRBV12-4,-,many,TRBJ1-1,CASSFSKTEAFF,TGTGCCAGCAGTTTTTCTAAGACAGAAGCTTTCTTT
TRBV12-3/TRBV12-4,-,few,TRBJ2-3,CASSSGTDTQYF,TGTGCCAGCAGTTCAGGAACAGATACGCAGTATTTT
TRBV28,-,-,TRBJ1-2,CASSLYRADYGYTF,TGTGCCAGCAGTTTATATAGGGCCGACTATGGCTACACCTTC
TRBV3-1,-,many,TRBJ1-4,CASSQDFERGGEKLFF,TGTGCCAGCAGCCAAGATTTTGAAAGGGGGGGAGAAAAACTGTTTTTT
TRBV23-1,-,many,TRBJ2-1,CASKRMGTAYNEQFF,TGCGCCAGCAAACGGATGGGGACGGCCTACAATGAGCAGTTCTTC
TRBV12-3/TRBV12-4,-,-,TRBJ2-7,CASRSRAEQYF,TGTGCCAGCAGATCTAGGGCCGAGCAGTACTTC
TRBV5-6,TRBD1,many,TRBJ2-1,CASSPGTGSSYNEQFF,TGTGCCAGCAGCCCCGGGACAGGGAGCTCCTACAATGAGCAGTTCTTC
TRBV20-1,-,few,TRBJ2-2,CSAPLNTGELFF,TGCAGTGCTCCCCTGAACACCGGGGAGCTGTTTTTT
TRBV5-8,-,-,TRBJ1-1,CARSPREGGTEAFF,TGTGCCAGAAGCCCACGCGAGGGGGGAACTGAAGCTTTCTTT
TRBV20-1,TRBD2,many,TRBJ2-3,CSAREFYKPGLTTSDTQYF,TGCAGTGCTAGAGAATTCTACAAACCGGGACTAACGACGTCCGATACGCAGTATTTT